This T cell receptor beta chain derives from a study of blood T cells in healthy people across ages. Points from the study as a whole: For the donors, CMV status was unknown and possibly confounded expanded clonotype changes. Observed TCR beta diversity per million T cells went down as age went up. This fall followed a roughly linear course with age.

Next came a second PCR, run for about 7 to 12 cycles, which used a sample-barcoded 5' primer along with a J-beta primer mix. The authors tagged each cDNA molecule using a template-switch adaptor with 12 random nucleotides. TCRdb redid the calling of the 5' RACE reads with MiXCR, one entry per CDR3 protein. The table records about 1.7 million distinct CDR3 sequences, roughly 27% of them present only once. With each sample, at least 5 micrograms of total RNA were extracted. For this clonotype: As yet, its antigen is unknown.

The CDR3 covers 16 residues. Germline CDR1 is SGHAT and CDR2 is FQNNGV. V gave up 11 bases and J gave up 8 bases; unmatched junction bases: 20. Sample: blood. This TCR came from a woman aged 25 to 39 in good health. The chain has TRBV11-2 and TRBJ1-4; TRBD1 matches at 7 bases. CDR3 DNA: TGTGCCTCATCCCGGGACAGACTGATAATGGGCGAAAAACTGTTTTTT. It specifies CASSRDRLIMGEKLFF.